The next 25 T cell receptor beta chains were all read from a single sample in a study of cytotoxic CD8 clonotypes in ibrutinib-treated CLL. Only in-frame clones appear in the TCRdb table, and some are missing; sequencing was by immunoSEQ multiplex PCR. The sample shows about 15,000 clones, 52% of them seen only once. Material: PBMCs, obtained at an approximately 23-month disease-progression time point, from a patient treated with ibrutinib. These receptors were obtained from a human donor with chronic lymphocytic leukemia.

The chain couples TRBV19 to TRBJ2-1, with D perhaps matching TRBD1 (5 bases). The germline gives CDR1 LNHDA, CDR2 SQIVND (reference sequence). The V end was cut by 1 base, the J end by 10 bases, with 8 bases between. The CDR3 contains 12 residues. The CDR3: CASSIGGPEQFF. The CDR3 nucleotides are TGTGCCAGTAGTATAGGGGGCCCGGAGCAGTTCTTC.

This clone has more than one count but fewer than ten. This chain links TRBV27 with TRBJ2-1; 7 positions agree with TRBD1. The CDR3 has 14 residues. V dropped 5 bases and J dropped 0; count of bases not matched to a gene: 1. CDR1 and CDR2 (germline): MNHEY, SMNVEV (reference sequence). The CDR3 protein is CASSRDSSYNEQFF. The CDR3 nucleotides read TGTGCCAGCAGTCGGGACAGCTCCTACAATGAGCAGTTCTTC.

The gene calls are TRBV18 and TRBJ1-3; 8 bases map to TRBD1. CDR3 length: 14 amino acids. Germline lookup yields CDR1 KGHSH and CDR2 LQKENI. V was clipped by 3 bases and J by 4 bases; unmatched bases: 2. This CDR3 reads CASSPTGAGNTIYF. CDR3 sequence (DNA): TGTGCCAGCTCACCGACAGGGGCCGGAAACACCATATATTTT. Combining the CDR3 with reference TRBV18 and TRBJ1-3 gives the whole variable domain NAGVMQNPRHLVRRRGQEARLRCSPMKGHSHVYWYRQLPEEGLKFMVYLQKENIIDESGMPKERFSAEFPKEGPSILRIQQVVRGDSAAYFCASSPTGAGNTIYFGEGSWLTVV.

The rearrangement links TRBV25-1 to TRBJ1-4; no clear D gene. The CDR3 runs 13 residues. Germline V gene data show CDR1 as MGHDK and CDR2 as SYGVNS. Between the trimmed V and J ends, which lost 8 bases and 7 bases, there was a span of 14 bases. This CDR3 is CASLAVGGEKLFF. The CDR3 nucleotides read TGTGCCAGCCTAGCAGTGGGCGGTGAAAAACTGTTTTTT.

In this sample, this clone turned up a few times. CDR3 nucleotides: TGCGCCAGCAGCCACTTTAAGGAGACAGATACGCAGTATTTT. This gives the protein CASSHFKETDTQYF. This chain joins TRBV4-1 and TRBJ2-3, with no clear D. The CDR3 spans 14 residues. The germline V gene has CDR1 MGHRA and CDR2 YSYEKL. Trimming took off 3 bases at V and 3 bases at J, with 10 bases between the two ends.

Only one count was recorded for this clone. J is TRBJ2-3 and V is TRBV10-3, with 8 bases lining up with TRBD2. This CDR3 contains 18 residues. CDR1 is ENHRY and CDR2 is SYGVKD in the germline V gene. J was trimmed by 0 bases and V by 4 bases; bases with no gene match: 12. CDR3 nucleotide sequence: TGTGCCATCAGTGCGTCGGAGCGGGGGCTGCATAGCACAGATACGCAGTATTTT. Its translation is CAISASERGLHSTDTQYF.

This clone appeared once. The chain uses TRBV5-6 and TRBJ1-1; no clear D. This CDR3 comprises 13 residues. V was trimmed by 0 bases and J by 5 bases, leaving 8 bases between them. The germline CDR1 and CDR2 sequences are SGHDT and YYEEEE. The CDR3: CASSLVGKTEAFF. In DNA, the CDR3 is TGTGCCAGCAGCTTGGTGGGGAAAACTGAAGCTTTCTTT. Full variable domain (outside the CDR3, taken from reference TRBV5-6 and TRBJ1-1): DAGVTQSPTHLIKTRGQQVTLRCSPKSGHDTVSWYQQALGQGPQFIFQYYEEEERQRGNFPDRFSGHQFPNYSSELNVNALLLGDSALYLCASSLVGKTEAFFGQGTRLTVV.

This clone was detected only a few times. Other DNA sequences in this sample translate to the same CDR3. The CDR3 DNA reads as TGCGCCAGCAGCTTGGGACAGGGGGCGCCCACAGATACGCAGTATTTT. Protein sequence: CASSLGQGAPTDTQYF. The chain employs TRBV5-1 and TRBJ2-3, with 10 positions matching TRBD1. J gave up 2 bases and V 0 bases, and 3 bases lay outside the gene matches. The CDR3 runs 16 residues. The germline gives CDR1 SGHRS, CDR2 YFSETQ. The full variable domain, with the rest looked up from reference TRBV5-1 and TRBJ2-3, is KAGVTQTPRYLIKTRGQQVTLSCSPISGHRSVSWYQQTPGQGLQFLFEYFSETQRNKGNFPGRFSGRQFSNSRSEMNVSTLELGDSALYLCASSLGQGAPTDTQYFGPGTRLTVL.

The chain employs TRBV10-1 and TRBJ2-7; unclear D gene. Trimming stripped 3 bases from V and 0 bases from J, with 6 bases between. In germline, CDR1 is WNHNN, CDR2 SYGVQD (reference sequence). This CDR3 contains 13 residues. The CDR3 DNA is TGCGCCAGCAGTGAATTGGACTCCTACGAGCAGTACTTC. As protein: CASSELDSYEQYF.

CDR3 DNA: TGTGCCAGCAGTTTAAGTGGCGATAGCTCCTACGAGCAGTACTTC. Protein sequence: CASSLSGDSSYEQYF. V usage is TRBV27 and J usage is TRBJ2-7; D is undetermined. The germline CDR1 and CDR2 sequences are MNHEY and SMNVEV (reference sequence). This CDR3 contains 15 residues. With 2 bases removed from V and 0 bases from J, the gap between germline ends came to 11 bases.

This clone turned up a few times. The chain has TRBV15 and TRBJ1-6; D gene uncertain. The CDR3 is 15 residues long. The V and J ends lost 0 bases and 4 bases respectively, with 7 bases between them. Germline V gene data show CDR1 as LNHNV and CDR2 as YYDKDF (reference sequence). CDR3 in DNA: TGTGCCACCAGCAGAGATCCCCAGTATAATTCACCCCTCCACTTT. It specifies CATSRDPQYNSPLHF.

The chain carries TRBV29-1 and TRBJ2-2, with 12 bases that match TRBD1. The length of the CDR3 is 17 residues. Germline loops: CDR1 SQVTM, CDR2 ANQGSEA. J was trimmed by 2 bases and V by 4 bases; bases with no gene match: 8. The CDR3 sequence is CSVVEWGQGANTGELFF. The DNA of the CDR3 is TGCAGCGTTGTGGAGTGGGGACAGGGGGCTAACACCGGGGAGCTGTTTTTT.

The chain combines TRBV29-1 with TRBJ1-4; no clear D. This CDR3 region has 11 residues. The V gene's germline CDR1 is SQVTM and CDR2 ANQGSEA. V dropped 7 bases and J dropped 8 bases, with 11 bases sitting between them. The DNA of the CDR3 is TGCAGCGGAAATGCGGGGGAAAAACTGTTTTTT. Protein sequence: CSGNAGEKLFF.

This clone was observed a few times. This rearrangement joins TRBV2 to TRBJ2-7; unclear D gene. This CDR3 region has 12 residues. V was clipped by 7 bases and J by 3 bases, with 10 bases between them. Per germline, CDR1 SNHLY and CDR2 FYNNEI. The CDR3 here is CASMPVDYEQYF. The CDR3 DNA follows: TGTGCCAGCATGCCGGTTGACTACGAGCAGTACTTC. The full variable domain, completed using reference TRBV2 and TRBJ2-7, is EPEVTQTPSHQVTQMGQEVILRCVPISNHLYFYWYRQILGQKVEFLVSFYNNEISEKSEIFDDQFSVERPDGSNFTLKIRSTKLEDSAMYFCASMPVDYEQYFGPGTRLTVT.

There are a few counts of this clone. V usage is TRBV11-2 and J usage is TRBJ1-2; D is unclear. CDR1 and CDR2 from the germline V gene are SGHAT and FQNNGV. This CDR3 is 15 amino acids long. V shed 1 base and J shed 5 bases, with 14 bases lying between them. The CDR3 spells CASSLVGAETYGYTF. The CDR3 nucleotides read TGTGCCAGCAGCTTAGTAGGAGCCGAAACGTATGGCTACACCTTC.

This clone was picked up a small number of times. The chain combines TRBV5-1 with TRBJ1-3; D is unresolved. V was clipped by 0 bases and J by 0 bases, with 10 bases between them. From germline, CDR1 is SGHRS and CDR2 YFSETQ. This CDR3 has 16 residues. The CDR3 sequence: CASSLVTGNSGNTIYF. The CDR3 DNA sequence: TGCGCCAGCAGCTTGGTTACCGGGAACTCTGGAAACACCATATATTTT.

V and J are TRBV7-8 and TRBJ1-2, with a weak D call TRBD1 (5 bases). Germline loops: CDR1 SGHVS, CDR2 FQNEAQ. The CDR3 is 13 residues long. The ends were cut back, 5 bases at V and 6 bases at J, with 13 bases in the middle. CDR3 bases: TGTGCCAGCAGCGTTCAGGGTGGAAATGGCTACACCTTC. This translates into CASSVQGGNGYTF.

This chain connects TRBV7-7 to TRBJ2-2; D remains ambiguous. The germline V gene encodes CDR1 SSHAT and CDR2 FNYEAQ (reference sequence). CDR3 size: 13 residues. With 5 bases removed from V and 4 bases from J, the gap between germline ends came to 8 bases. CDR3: CASSPSRTGELFF. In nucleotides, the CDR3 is TGTGCCAGCAGCCCTTCCCGCACCGGGGAGCTGTTTTTT. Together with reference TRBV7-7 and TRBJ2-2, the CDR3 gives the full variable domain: GAGVSQSPRYKVTKRGQDVTLRCDPISSHATLYWYQQALGQGPEFLTYFNYEAQPDKSGLPSDRFSAERPEGSISTLTIQRTEQRDSAMYRCASSPSRTGELFFGEGSRLTVL.

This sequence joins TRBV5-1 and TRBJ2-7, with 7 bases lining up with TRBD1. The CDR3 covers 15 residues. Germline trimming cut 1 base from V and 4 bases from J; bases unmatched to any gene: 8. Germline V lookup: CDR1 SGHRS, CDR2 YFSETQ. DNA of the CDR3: TGCGCCAGCAGCTTGTCATCAGGGACAGTATACGAGCAGTACTTC. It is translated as CASSLSSGTVYEQYF.

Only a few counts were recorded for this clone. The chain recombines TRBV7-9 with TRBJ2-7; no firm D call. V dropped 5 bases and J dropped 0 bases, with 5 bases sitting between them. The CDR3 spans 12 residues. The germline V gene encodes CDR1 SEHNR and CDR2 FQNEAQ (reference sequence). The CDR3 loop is CASSPPSYEQYF. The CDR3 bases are TGTGCCAGCAGCCCCCCCTCCTACGAGCAGTACTTC.

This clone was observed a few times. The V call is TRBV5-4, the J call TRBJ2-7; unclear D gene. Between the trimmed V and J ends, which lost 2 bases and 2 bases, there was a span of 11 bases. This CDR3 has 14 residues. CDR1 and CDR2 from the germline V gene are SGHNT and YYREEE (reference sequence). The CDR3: CASSFDTSTYEQYF. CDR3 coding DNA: TGTGCCAGCAGCTTTGACACCTCTACCTACGAGCAGTACTTC. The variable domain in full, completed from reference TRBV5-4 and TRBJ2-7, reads ETGVTQSPTHLIKTRGQQVTLRCSSQSGHNTVSWYQQALGQGPQFIFQYYREEENGRGNFPPRFSGLQFPNYSSELNVNALELDDSALYLCASSFDTSTYEQYFGPGTRLTVT.

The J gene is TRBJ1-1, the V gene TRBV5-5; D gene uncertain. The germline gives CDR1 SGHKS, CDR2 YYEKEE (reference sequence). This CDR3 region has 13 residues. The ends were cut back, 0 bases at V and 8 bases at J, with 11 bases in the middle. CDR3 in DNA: TGTGCCAGCAGCTTGGGGAGTGGGTTAGAAGCTTTCTTT. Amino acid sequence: CASSLGSGLEAFF.

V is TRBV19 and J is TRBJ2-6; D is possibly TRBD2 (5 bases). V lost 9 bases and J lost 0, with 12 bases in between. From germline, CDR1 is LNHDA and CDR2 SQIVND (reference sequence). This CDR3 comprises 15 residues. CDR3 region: CASLGRGSGANVLTF. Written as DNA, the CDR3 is TGTGCCAGCTTAGGACGGGGCTCTGGGGCCAACGTCCTGACTTTC. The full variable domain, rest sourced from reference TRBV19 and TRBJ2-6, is DGGITQSPKYLFRKEGQNVTLSCEQNLNHDAMYWYRQDPGQGLRLIYYSQIVNDFQKGDIAEGYSVSREKKESFPLTVTSAQKNPTAFYLCASLGRGSGANVLTFGAGSRLTVL.

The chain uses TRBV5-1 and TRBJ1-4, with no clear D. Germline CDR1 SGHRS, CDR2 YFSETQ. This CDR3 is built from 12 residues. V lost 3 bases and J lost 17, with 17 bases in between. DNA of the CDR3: TGCGCCAGCAGCTCTACGGGCACCTTGCTTTTTTTT. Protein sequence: CASSSTGTLLFF. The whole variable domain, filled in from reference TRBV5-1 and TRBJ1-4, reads KAGVTQTPRYLIKTRGQQVTLSCSPISGHRSVSWYQQTPGQGLQFLFEYFSETQRNKGNFPGRFSGRQFSNSRSEMNVSTLELGDSALYLCASSSTGTLLFFGSGTQLSVL.

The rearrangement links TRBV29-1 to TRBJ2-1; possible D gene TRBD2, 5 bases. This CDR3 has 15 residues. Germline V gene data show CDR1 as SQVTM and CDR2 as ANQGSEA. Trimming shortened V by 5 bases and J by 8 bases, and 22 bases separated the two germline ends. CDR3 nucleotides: TGCAGCGTTCTCCCCCGGGAATTCACGGGTTATGAGCAGTTCTTC. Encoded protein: CSVLPREFTGYEQFF.